This T cell receptor (beta chain) was captured in a study of cytomegalovirus exposure and HLA in healthy donors. On this clone: The antigen is not known.

Broader study findings: Most of the CMV-associated TCR beta chains (in a later analysis) appeared to be HLA-restricted.

Amplification used 60 Vbeta primers and 13 Jbeta primers. Some clones are missing from TCRdb's copy, which holds only in-frame ones; the method was immunoSEQ multiplex PCR. This table holds 95,000 to 100,000 clones, more than 60% found once. Per germline, CDR1 MNHEY and CDR2 SMNVEV (reference sequence). Trimming cost V 5 bases and J 8 bases, with 21 bases left between them. The CDR3 spans 15 residues. The sequencing input was PBMCs. This chain joins TRBV27 and TRBJ1-2; D is perhaps TRBD1 (5 bases). The clonotype originates from a human donor in good health. CDR3 coding DNA: TGTGCCAGCAGTCCTCTCTTTAGGGGCCCCAGGGGCTACACCTTC. Amino acid sequence: CASSPLFRGPRGYTF.